These 30 T cell receptor beta chains were all obtained from the same sample, sequenced in a study of T cells in Graves' hyperthyroidism and ophthalmopathy. Regions amplified from RNA transcripts were the TCR beta CDR3 regions. A first-round RT-PCR of the TCR CDR3 used the HTBI primer set. One entry per CDR3 protein results from TCRdb running MiXCR on the multiplex PCR reads. Of some 600,000 distinct CDR3 sequences listed, 46% are singletons. Material for sequencing was peripheral blood or thyroid tissue (not recorded which). Receptors originate from a woman aged 18 to 35 with Graves' hyperthyroidism.

This chain links TRBV12-3 or TRBV12-4 with TRBJ1-2; D unclear. This CDR3 is built from 13 residues. Trimming took off 5 bases at V and 4 bases at J, with 11 bases between the two ends. The CDR3: CASSAKGAYGYTF. Here the CDR3 DNA reads TGTGCCAGCAGTGCTAAGGGTGCCTATGGCTACACCTTC.

The rearrangement uses TRBV24-1 and TRBJ2-1; D might be TRBD1 (6 bases). Between the trimmed V and J ends, which lost 3 bases and 3 bases, there was a span of 11 bases. CDR3 length: 15 residues. Germline-derived CDR1 and CDR2 are KGHDR and SFDVKD. The CDR3 coding sequence is TGTGCCACCAGTGATGCCGGGACATACTACAATGAGCAGTTCTTC. Translated, it gives CATSDAGTYYNEQFF.

As regards this clonotype: A much larger clone is a single base away; this may be a read error. J is TRBJ2-5 and V is TRBV20-1; TRBD2 is a possible D gene (5 bases). Per germline, CDR1 DFQATT and CDR2 SNEGSKA (reference sequence). Trimming shortened V by 5 bases and J by 5 bases, and 21 bases separated the two germline ends. The CDR3 totals 15 residues. The CDR3 DNA reads TGCAGTGCTGGAGCTGAACGGACTCCCCGGGAGACCCAGTACTTC. Translating it yields CSAGAERTPRETQYF.

As for this clonotype: A read error may produce the germline difference seen at one junction end. This chain links TRBV11-2 with TRBJ1-1, with a tentative D call TRBD1 (5 bases). Germline loops: CDR1 SGHAT, CDR2 FQNNGV. The CDR3 is 15 amino acids. CDR3 sequence (DNA): TGTGCTAGCAGCTTAGGGTTCAGGGTGAACACTGAAGCTTTCTTT. Translating it yields CASSLGFRVNTEAFF.

V gene TRBV6-1 combines with J gene TRBJ2-7; TRBD1 agrees at 8 bases. Germline lookup yields CDR1 MNHNS and CDR2 SASEGT. V was clipped by 8 bases and J by 5 bases; unmatched bases: 2. The CDR3 is made up of 11 amino acids. The DNA for the CDR3 is TGTGCCAGCCGACAGGGGAACGAGCAGTACTTC. It yields the protein CASRQGNEQYF.

In its sample, this clonotype was seen a few times. The V call is TRBV7-9, the J call TRBJ1-2, with 7 positions matching TRBD1. The length of the CDR3 is 14 residues. The V and J ends lost 7 bases and 0 bases, in that order; junction bases with no gene match: 5. Germline loops: CDR1 SEHNR, CDR2 FQNEAQ (reference sequence). CDR3 loop: CASNTGATNYGYTF. The DNA for the CDR3 is TGTGCCAGCAACACAGGGGCCACTAACTATGGCTACACCTTC.

The chain has TRBV14 and TRBJ2-7; TRBD2 matches 13 bases. CDR3 size: 16 residues. Germline CDR1 SGHDN, CDR2 FVKESK. V lost 4 bases to trimming and J lost 3 bases; unmatched junction nucleotides: 6. The CDR3 DNA follows: TGTGCCAGCAGCCCCGGGACTAGCGGGACCAACTACGAGCAGTACTTC. Translated: CASSPGTSGTNYEQYF. The full variable domain, its missing parts supplied by reference TRBV14 and TRBJ2-7, is EAGVTQFPSHSVIEKGQTVTLRCDPISGHDNLYWYRRVMGKEIKFLLHFVKESKQDESGMPNNRFLAERTGGTYSTLKVQPAELEDSGVYFCASSPGTSGTNYEQYFGPGTRLTVT.

This clonotype has only a few counts. The chain uses TRBV15 and TRBJ1-1; perhaps TRBD1 as D (6 bases). Germline loops: CDR1 LNHNV, CDR2 YYDKDF (reference sequence). This CDR3 region has 12 residues. V was shortened by 9 bases and J by 1 base, with 9 bases between the two germline ends. The CDR3 DNA reads TGTGCCACGAAACAGGGGAACACTGAAGCTTTCTTT. As protein: CATKQGNTEAFF.

This chain connects TRBV6-5 to TRBJ1-5, with TRBD1 as a possible D gene (5 bases). Trimming stripped 0 bases from V and 6 bases from J, with 15 bases between. Germline V gene lookup returns CDR1 MNHEY and CDR2 SVGAGI. The CDR3 consists of 16 residues. The chain's CDR3 is CASSYSFGTPGQPQHF. CDR3 sequence (DNA): TGTGCCAGCAGTTACTCTTTCGGGACTCCGGGTCAGCCCCAGCATTTT.

V is TRBV20-1 and J is TRBJ2-5; TRBD2 agrees at 9 bases. The germline gives CDR1 DFQATT, CDR2 SNEGSKA (reference sequence). CDR3 length: 15 amino acids. Losses at the gene ends were 1 base for V and 2 bases for J; bases not matched to a gene: 5. The CDR3 DNA is TGCAGTGCTAGAGCTAGACTAGCGGAACAAGAGACCCAGTACTTC. This gives the protein CSARARLAEQETQYF.

V is TRBV19 and J is TRBJ1-5; D gene uncertain. Trimming pared 5 bases from V and 9 bases from J, leaving 14 bases between. Germline CDR1 LNHDA, CDR2 SQIVND (reference sequence). The CDR3 is 13 residues long. The CDR3, as DNA: TGTGCCAGTAGTCCGACTGGTCGGCTGCCCCAGCATTTT. Amino acids: CASSPTGRLPQHF.

The chain links TRBV20-1 to TRBJ1-2, with D hard to call. Germline V gives CDR1 DFQATT, CDR2 SNEGSKA (reference sequence). The length of the CDR3 is 13 residues. The V end was cut by 3 bases, the J end by 1 base, with 9 bases between. The CDR3 loop is CSASRTNNYGYTF. In DNA, the CDR3 is TGCAGTGCTAGCAGGACCAATAACTATGGCTACACCTTC.

About this clonotype itself: The junction departs from the called germline gene at one end, perhaps through a read error. The V and J genes are TRBV10-3 and TRBJ2-7; D might be TRBD2 (6 bases). Germline values: CDR1 ENHRY, CDR2 SYGVKD. The CDR3 totals 15 residues. CDR3 amino acids: CASSVRLVSTYEQYF. The CDR3 DNA follows: TGTGCCAGCAGTGTCCGACTAGTTTCAACGTACGAGCAGTACTTC.

Only a few counts were recorded for this clonotype. The chain is built from TRBV20-1 and TRBJ2-7, with TRBD1 as a possible D gene (6 bases). This CDR3 has 14 residues. Looked up from germline, CDR1 is DFQATT and CDR2 is SNEGSKA (reference sequence). With 5 bases removed from V and 2 bases from J, the gap between germline ends came to 16 bases. The CDR3 nucleotides read TGCAGTGCTTTCGCCCGGGACAATCCCTACGAGCAGTACTTC. Protein sequence: CSAFARDNPYEQYF.

This clonotype was found a few times. The V call is TRBV14, the J call TRBJ1-5; D ambiguous. Germline V gives CDR1 SGHDN, CDR2 FVKESK. Trimming took off 5 bases at V and 6 bases at J, with 8 bases between the two ends. The CDR3 runs 12 residues. The DNA for the CDR3 is TGTGCCAGCAGCGTCTTTGGTCAGCCCCAGCATTTT. Translated: CASSVFGQPQHF.

A remark on this clonotype: Relative to the germline gene, one junction end is altered; a read error may explain this. This sequence joins TRBV5-8 and TRBJ1-3; D remains ambiguous. Germline lookup yields CDR1 SGHTS and CDR2 YDEGEE. This CDR3 has 15 residues. Here the CDR3 DNA reads TGTGCCAGCAGCGCCGTAGGACTTTTAAGAAACACCGTATATTTT. The encoded protein is CASSAVGLLRNTVYF. Combining the CDR3 with reference TRBV5-8 and TRBJ1-3 gives the whole variable domain EAGVTQSPTHLIKTRGQQATLRCSPISGHTSVYWYQQALGLGLQFLLWYDEGEERNRGNFPPRFSGRQFPNYSSELNVNALELEDSALYLCASSAVGLLRNTVYFGEGSWLTVV.

This clonotype was detected ten times or more. The junction departs from germline at one end; a sequencing error may be responsible. The chain combines TRBV19 with TRBJ1-5, with D tentatively TRBD1 (6 bases). This CDR3 has 12 residues. Germline CDR1 LNHDA, CDR2 SQIVND (reference sequence). In DNA form, the CDR3 reads TGTGCCAGCAGTAACAGGGATCAGCCCCAGCATTTT. It codes for CASSNRDQPQHF.

This clonotype was detected a few times. The chain is built from TRBV2 and TRBJ2-5; maybe TRBD1 (6 bases). The CDR3 loop spans 12 amino acids. Per germline, CDR1 SNHLY and CDR2 FYNNEI. The V end lost 5 bases, the J end lost 6 bases, and 10 bases lay between the germline ends. CDR3: CASSFRGKTQYF. CDR3 sequence (DNA): TGTGCCAGCAGTTTCAGGGGAAAGACCCAGTACTTC. The complete variable domain, with remaining parts taken from reference TRBV2 and TRBJ2-5, reads EPEVTQTPSHQVTQMGQEVILRCVPISNHLYFYWYRQILGQKVEFLVSFYNNEISEKSEIFDDQFSVERPDGSNFTLKIRSTKLEDSAMYFCASSFRGKTQYFGPGTRLLVL.

Of note for this clonotype: This may arise from a read error, as a much more abundant clone is one base away. It is likely a read error, because the conserved phenylalanine at the end of the CDR3 is missing. This sequence joins TRBV10-3 and TRBJ2-7; TRBD2 matches at 7 bases. Germline V lookup: CDR1 ENHRY, CDR2 SYGVKD. The trim removed 8 bases at V and 4 bases at J, leaving 2 bases unmatched. The CDR3 runs 11 residues. This chain's CDR3 is CAIGREYEQYS. CDR3 in DNA: TGTGCCATCGGGAGGGAGTACGAGCAGTACTCC.

The chain carries TRBV7-6 and TRBJ1-6; D is unclear. V was pared by 6 bases and J by 0 bases, with 21 bases between. CDR1 is SGHVS and CDR2 is FNYEAQ in the germline V gene. CDR3 length: 19 residues. Here the CDR3 reads CASSYSVWKSSSYNSPLHF. The CDR3 DNA reads as TGTGCCAGCAGTTACTCCGTCTGGAAGTCGAGCTCCTATAATTCACCCCTCCACTTT.

The genes are TRBV20-1 and TRBJ2-5, with D perhaps given as TRBD1 or TRBD2 (5 bases each). The length of the CDR3 is 13 residues. Germline CDR1 and CDR2: DFQATT and SNEGSKA (reference sequence). The CDR3 here is CSARGPYQETQYF. In DNA, the CDR3 is TGCAGCGCACGGGGCCCCTACCAAGAGACCCAGTACTTC.

This sequence joins TRBV2 and TRBJ1-2, with 9 bases matching TRBD1. The trim removed 8 bases at V and 6 bases at J, leaving 10 bases unmatched. This CDR3 has 14 residues. Germline CDR1 SNHLY, CDR2 FYNNEI. CDR3 bases: TGTGCCAGCCCGGGACAGGGTTATTCGCATGGCTACACCTTC. Protein product: CASPGQGYSHGYTF.

This clonotype was detected only once. This sequence joins TRBV29-1 and TRBJ1-6; perhaps TRBD1 as D (6 bases). The length of the CDR3 is 14 residues. Germline V gene sequence: CDR1 SQVTM, CDR2 ANQGSEA. In DNA, the CDR3 is TGCAGTGTTAGAGCCAATAAACAGGGCTCACCCCTCCACTTT. Its protein product is CSVRANKQGSPLHF.

This clonotype has more than one count but fewer than ten. The rearrangement joins TRBV24-1 to TRBJ1-5; D is undetermined. CDR1 is KGHDR and CDR2 is SFDVKD in the germline V gene. The CDR3 totals 12 residues. V was pared by 3 bases and J by 6 bases, with 5 bases between. The CDR3 nucleotides are TGTGCCACCAGTGATCTGAGTCAGCCCCAGCATTTT. Protein sequence: CATSDLSQPQHF.

The V and J genes are TRBV25-1 and TRBJ1-5; possibly TRBD1 for D (6 bases). V lost 6 bases and J 4 bases, leaving 19 bases between the germline ends. The CDR3 length is 16 residues. Germline assignment: CDR1 MGHDK and CDR2 SYGVNS. CDR3 amino acids: CASSQQGFGQNQPQHF. The CDR3 nucleotides read TGTGCCAGCAGCCAACAGGGTTTTGGGCAAAATCAGCCCCAGCATTTT. The whole variable domain, filled in from reference TRBV25-1 and TRBJ1-5, reads EADIYQTPRYLVIGTGKKITLECSQTMGHDKMYWYQQDPGMELHLIHYSYGVNSTEKGDLSSESTVSRIRTEHFPLTLESARPSHTSQYLCASSQQGFGQNQPQHFGDGTRLSIL.

This clonotype was recorded at least ten times. The CDR3 DNA is TGTGCCAGCAGTGCCGACGCAACTAATGAAAAACTGTTTTTT. The encoded protein is CASSADATNEKLFF. The chain is built from TRBV2 and TRBJ1-4; D not resolved. The CDR3 covers 14 residues. Germline V gene data show CDR1 as SNHLY and CDR2 as FYNNEI. V was shortened by 4 bases and J by 0 bases, with 6 bases between the two germline ends.

Details on this clonotype: This may be a read error, as it is one base from a much larger clone. This sequence joins TRBV10-3 and TRBJ1-5; no reliable D call. V lost 2 bases to trimming and J lost 9 bases, with 8 bases between them. The CDR3 has 12 residues. CDR1 is ENHRY, CDR2 SYGVKD, per germline. The CDR3: CAISEPSAPQHF. CDR3 in DNA: TGTGCCATCAGTGAGCCCTCAGCGCCCCAGCATTTT.

Concerning this clonotype itself: This may be a read error, as it is one base from a much larger clone. DNA of the CDR3: TGCAGCGTTCCCCGGGACAGCAGCTATGACTACACCTTC. It encodes CSVPRDSSYDYTF. The J gene is TRBJ1-2, the V gene TRBV29-1; 7 bases agree with TRBD1. Germline CDR1 SQVTM, CDR2 ANQGSEA. This CDR3 contains 13 residues.

This clonotype was detected only once. The chain recombines TRBV10-3 with TRBJ1-2; no firm D call. V was cut by 3 bases and J by 7 bases, with 15 bases left in between. The CDR3 runs to 14 residues. Germline V gene data show CDR1 as ENHRY and CDR2 as SYGVKD. The CDR3 is CAISDSGRAFGYTF. The CDR3 DNA follows: TGTGCCATCAGTGATAGCGGGAGGGCCTTTGGCTACACCTTC.

This clonotype was seen many times. CDR3 amino acids: CASSTSGTGYTF. DNA of the CDR3: TGCGCCAGCAGCACGTCCGGGACGGGCTACACCTTC. J is TRBJ1-2 and V is TRBV5-1, with a weak D call TRBD1 (5 bases). CDR1 and CDR2 from the germline V gene are SGHRS and YFSETQ. The CDR3 sequence is 12 residues long. V lost 4 bases and J 8 bases, leaving 12 bases between the germline ends.